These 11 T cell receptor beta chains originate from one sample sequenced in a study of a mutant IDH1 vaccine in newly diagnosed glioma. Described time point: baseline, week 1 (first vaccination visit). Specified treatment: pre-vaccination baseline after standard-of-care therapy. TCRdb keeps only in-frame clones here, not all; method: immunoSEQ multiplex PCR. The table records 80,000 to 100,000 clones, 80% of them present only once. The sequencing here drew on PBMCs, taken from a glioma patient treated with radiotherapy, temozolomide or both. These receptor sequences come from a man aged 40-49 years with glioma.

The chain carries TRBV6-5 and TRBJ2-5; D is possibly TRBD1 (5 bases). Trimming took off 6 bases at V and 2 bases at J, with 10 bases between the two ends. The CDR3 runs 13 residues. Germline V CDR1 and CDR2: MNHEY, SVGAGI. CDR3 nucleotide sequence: TGTGCCAGCAGCTCGACAGTTCAAGAGACCCAGTACTTC. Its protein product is CASSSTVQETQYF.

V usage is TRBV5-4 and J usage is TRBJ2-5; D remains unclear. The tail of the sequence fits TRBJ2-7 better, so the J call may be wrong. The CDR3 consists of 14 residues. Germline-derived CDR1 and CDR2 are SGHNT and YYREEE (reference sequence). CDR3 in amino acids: CASTVDPVSYEQYF. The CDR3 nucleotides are TGTGCCAGCACCGTGGACCCCGTTTCCTACGAGCAGTACTTC.

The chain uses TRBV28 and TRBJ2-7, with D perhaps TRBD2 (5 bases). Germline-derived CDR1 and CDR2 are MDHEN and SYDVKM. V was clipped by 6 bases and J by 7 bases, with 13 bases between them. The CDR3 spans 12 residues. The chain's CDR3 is CASRTSGKEQYF. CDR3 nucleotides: TGTGCCAGCAGGACGTCCGGGAAGGAGCAGTACTTC.

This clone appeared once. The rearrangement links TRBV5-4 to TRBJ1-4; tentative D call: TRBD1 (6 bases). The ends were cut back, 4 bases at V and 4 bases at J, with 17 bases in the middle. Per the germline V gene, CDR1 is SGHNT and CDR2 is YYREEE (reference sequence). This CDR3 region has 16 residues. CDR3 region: CASSDGRGRVNEKLFF. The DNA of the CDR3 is TGTGCCAGCAGCGATGGCAGGGGTAGGGTTAATGAAAAACTGTTTTTT.

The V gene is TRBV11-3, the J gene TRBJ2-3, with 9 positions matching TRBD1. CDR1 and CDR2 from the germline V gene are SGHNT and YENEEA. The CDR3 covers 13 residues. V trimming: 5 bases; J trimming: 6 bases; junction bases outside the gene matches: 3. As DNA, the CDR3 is TGTGCCAGCAGCACGACAGGGGGGGATACGCAGTATTTT. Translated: CASSTTGGDTQYF.

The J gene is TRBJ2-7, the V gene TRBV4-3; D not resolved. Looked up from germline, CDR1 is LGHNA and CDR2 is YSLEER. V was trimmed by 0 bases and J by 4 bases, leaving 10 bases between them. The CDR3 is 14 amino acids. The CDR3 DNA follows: TGCGCCAGCAGCCAAGAAGTTAACGATTACGAGCAGTACTTC. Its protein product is CASSQEVNDYEQYF.

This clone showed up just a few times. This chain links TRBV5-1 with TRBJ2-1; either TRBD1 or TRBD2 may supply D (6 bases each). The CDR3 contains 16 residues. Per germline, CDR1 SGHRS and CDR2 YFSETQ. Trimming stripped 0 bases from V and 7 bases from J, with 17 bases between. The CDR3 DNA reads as TGCGCCAGCAGCTTGGCCCTTCGGGGGCCGGAGAATGAGCAGTTCTTC. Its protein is CASSLALRGPENEQFF.

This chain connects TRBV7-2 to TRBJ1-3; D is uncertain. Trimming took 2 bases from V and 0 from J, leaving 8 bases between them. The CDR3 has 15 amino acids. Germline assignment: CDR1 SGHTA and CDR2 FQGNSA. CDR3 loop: CASSLHPDSGNTIYF. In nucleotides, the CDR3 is TGTGCCAGCAGCTTACATCCAGACTCTGGAAACACCATATATTTT.

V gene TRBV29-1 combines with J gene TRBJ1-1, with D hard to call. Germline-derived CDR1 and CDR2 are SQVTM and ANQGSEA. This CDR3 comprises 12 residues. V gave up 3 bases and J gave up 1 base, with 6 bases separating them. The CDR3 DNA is TGCAGCGTTGACAGGACGAACACTGAAGCTTTCTTT. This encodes CSVDRTNTEAFF.

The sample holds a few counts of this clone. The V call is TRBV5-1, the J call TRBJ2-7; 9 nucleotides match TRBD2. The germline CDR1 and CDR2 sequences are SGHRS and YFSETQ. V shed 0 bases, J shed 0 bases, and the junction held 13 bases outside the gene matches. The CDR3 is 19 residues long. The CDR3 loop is CASSLAPGVSGGDSYEQYF. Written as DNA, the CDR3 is TGCGCCAGCAGCTTGGCGCCGGGGGTTAGCGGGGGTGACTCCTACGAGCAGTACTTC.

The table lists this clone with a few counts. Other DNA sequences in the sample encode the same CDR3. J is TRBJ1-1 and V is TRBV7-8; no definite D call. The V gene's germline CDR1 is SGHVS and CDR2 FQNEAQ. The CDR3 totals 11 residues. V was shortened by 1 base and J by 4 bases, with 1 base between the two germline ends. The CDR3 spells CASSLGTEAFF. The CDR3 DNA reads TGTGCCAGCAGCTTAGGCACTGAAGCTTTCTTT. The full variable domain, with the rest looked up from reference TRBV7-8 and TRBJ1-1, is GAGVSQSPRYKVAKRGQDVALRCDPISGHVSLFWYQQALGQGPEFLTYFQNEAQLDKSGLPSDRFFAERPEGSVSTLKIQRTQQEDSAVYLCASSLGTEAFFGQGTRLTVV.